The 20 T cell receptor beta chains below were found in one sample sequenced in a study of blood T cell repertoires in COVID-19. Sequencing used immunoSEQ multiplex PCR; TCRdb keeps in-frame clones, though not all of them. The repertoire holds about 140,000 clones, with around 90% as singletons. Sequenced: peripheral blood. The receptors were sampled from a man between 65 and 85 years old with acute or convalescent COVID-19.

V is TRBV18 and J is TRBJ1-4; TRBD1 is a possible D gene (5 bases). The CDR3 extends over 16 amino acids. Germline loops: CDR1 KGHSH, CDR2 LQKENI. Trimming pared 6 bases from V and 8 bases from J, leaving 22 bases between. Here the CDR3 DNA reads TGTGCCAGCTCTCTTCGAAATACCGGCGGGGGGGAAAAACTGTTTTTT. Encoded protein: CASSLRNTGGGEKLFF.

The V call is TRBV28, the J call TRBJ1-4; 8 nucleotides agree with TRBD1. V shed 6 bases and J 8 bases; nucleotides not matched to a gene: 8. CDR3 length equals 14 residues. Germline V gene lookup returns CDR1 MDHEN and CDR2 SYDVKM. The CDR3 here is CASRNDRGIEKLFF. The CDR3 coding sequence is TGTGCCAGCAGGAACGACAGGGGAATCGAAAAACTGTTTTTT.

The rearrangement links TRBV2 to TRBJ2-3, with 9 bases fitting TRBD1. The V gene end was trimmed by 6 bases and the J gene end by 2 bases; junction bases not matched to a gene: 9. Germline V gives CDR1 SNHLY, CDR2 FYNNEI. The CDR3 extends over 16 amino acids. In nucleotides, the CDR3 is TGTGCCAGCAGCCTCGGACAGGGGTCATCCACAGATACGCAGTATTTT. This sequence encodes CASSLGQGSSTDTQYF.

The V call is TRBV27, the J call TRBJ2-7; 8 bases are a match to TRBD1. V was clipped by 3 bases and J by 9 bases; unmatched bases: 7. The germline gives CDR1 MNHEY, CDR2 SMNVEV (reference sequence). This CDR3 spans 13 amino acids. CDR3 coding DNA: TGTGCCAGCAGTTTCGGACAGGGATTATGGCAGTACTTC. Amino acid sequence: CASSFGQGLWQYF.

The CDR3 nucleotides are TGTGCCAGCAGCTTGGAGGGGGTAAATGGCTACACCTTC. Its translation: CASSLEGVNGYTF. The chain recombines TRBV5-4 with TRBJ1-2; D is possibly TRBD1 (6 bases). The CDR3 contains 13 residues. The V gene lost 0 bases and the J gene lost 6 bases, with 9 bases spanning the gap. CDR1 is SGHNT, CDR2 YYREEE, per germline (reference sequence).

The CDR3 reads CASSLTGGRDTQYF. The CDR3 bases are TGTGCCAGCAGCTTAACGGGAGGAAGGGATACGCAGTATTTT. The V and J genes are TRBV7-3 and TRBJ2-3, with D possibly matching TRBD2 (6 bases). The V gene lost 0 bases and the J gene lost 6 bases, with 10 bases spanning the gap. The CDR3 is 14 amino acids. The germline V gene has CDR1 SGHTA and CDR2 FQGTGA.

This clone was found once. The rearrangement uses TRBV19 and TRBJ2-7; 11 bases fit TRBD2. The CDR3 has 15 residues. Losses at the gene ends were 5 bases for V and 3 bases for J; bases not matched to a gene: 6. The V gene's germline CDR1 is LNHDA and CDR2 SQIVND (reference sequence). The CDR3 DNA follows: TGTGCCAGTAGTGTAGCGGGAGGGCCGATCTACGAGCAGTACTTC. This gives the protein CASSVAGGPIYEQYF. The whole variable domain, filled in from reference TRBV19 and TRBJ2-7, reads DGGITQSPKYLFRKEGQNVTLSCEQNLNHDAMYWYRQDPGQGLRLIYYSQIVNDFQKGDIAEGYSVSREKKESFPLTVTSAQKNPTAFYLCASSVAGGPIYEQYFGPGTRLTVT.

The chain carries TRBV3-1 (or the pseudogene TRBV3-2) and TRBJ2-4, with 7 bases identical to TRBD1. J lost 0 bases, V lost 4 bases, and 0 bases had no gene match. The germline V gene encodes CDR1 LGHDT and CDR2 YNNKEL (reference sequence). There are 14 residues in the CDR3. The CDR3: CASSRTGAKNIQYF. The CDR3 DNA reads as TGTGCCAGCAGCCGGACAGGAGCCAAAAACATTCAGTACTTC.

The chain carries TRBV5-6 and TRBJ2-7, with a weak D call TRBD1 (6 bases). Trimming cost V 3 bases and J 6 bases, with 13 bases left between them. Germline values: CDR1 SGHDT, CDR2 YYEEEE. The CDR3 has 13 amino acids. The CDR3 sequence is CASSSLGAGEQYF. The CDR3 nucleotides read TGTGCCAGCAGCTCGTTGGGGGCCGGCGAGCAGTACTTC.

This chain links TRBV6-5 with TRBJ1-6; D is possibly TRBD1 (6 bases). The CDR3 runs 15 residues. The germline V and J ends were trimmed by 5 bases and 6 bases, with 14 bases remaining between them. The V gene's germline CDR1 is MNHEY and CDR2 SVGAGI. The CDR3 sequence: CASSPRGGVNSPLHF. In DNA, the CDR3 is TGTGCCAGCAGTCCCCGAGGGGGAGTTAATTCACCCCTCCACTTT.

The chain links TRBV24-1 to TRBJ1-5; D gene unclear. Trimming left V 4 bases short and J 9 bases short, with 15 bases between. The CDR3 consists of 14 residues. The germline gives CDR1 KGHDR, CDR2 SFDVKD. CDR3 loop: CATSEAGSLGPQHF. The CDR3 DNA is TGTGCCACCAGTGAGGCCGGGAGCCTAGGGCCCCAGCATTTT.

CDR3 protein: CATSGGQGGYEQYF. The CDR3 bases are TGTGCCACTTCCGGAGGGCAGGGGGGTTACGAGCAGTACTTC. The genes are TRBV10-3 and TRBJ2-7, with D perhaps matching TRBD1 (7 bases). The CDR3 is 14 amino acids. The germline gives CDR1 ENHRY, CDR2 SYGVKD. V was clipped by 10 bases and J by 4 bases, with 20 bases between them.

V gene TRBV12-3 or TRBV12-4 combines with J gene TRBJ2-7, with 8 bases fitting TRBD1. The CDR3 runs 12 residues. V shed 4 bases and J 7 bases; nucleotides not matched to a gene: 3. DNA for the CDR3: TGTGCCAGCAGTTGGACAGGGTATGAGCAGTACTTC. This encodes CASSWTGYEQYF.

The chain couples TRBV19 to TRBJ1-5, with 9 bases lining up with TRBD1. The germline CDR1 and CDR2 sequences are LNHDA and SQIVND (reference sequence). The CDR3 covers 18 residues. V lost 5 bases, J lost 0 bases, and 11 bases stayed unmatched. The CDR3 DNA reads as TGTGCCAGTAGTTACCGGGACAGGGCGGACTATAGCAATCAGCCCCAGCATTTT. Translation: CASSYRDRADYSNQPQHF.

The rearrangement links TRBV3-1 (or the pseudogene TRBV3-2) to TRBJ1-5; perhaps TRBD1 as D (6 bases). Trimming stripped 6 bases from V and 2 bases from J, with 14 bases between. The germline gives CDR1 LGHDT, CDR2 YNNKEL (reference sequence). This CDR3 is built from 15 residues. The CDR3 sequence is CASSQGRGGNQPQHF. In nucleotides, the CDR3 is TGTGCCAGCAGTCAGGGGAGGGGAGGCAATCAGCCCCAGCATTTT.

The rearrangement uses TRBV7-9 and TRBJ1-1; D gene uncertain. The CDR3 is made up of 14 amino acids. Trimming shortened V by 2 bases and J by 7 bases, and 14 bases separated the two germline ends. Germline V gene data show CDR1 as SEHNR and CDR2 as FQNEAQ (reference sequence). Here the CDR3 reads CASSLSPSFGEAFF. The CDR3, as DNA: TGTGCCAGCAGCTTAAGTCCCTCATTCGGTGAAGCTTTCTTT.

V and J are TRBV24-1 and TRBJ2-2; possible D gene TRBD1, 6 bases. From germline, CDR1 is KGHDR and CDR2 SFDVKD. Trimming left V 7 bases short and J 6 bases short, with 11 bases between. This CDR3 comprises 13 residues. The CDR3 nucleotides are TGTGCCACCAGCCTATCAGGGGCCGGGGAGCTGTTTTTT. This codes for CATSLSGAGELFF.

The CDR3 coding sequence is TGTGCCAGCAGCTTGCTGGGAAGGGGGCCGGGCACCGGGGAGCTGTTTTTT. Its translation is CASSLLGRGPGTGELFF. The chain combines TRBV5-6 with TRBJ2-2; 7 bases are shared with TRBD1. V shed 1 base and J 4 bases; nucleotides not matched to a gene: 10. The CDR3 covers 17 residues. The germline V gene encodes CDR1 SGHDT and CDR2 YYEEEE.

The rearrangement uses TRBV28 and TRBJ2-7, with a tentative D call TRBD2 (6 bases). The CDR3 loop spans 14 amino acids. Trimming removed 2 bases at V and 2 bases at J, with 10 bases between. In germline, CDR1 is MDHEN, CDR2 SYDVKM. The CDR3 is CASSLLAKTYEQYF. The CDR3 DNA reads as TGTGCCAGCAGTTTACTAGCGAAAACCTACGAGCAGTACTTC.

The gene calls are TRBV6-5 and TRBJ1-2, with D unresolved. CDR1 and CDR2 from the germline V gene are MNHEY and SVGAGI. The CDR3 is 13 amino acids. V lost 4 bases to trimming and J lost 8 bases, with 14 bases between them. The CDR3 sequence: CASSLQGSIGYTF. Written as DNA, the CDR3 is TGTGCCAGCAGTTTACAAGGGAGTATCGGCTACACCTTC.